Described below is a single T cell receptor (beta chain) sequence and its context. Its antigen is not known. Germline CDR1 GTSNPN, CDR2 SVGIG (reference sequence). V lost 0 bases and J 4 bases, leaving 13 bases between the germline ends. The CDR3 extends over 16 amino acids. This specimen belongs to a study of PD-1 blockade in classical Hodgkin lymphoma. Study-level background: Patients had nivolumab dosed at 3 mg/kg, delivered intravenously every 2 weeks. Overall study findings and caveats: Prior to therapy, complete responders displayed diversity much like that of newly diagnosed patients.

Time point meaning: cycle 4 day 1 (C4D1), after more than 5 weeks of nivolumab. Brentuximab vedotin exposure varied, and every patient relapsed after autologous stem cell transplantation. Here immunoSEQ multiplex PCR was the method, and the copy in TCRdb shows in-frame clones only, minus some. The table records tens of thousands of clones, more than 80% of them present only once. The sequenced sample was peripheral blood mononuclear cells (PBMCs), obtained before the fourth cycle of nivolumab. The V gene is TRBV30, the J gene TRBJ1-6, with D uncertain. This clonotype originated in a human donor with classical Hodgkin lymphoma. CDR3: CAWSVNSPSYNSPLHF. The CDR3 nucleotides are TGTGCCTGGAGTGTAAACAGCCCCTCTTATAATTCACCCCTCCACTTT.